A single TCR beta chain is shown here with its context. This clone was detected once. It lacks a known antigen. No much larger clone is present one base from it, and per-base qualities are unavailable. The sample is drawn from a study of graft-versus-host responses after intestinal transplantation (dated by TCRdb to about 2021). Study-level background: The transplants that recipients got were multivisceral, liver-intestinal, or isolated intestinal. Every recipient was given anti-thymocyte globulin induction, then maintenance tacrolimus and steroids for approximately 3 years. Samples from a few later patients were sequenced in-house on an Illumina MiSeq with MiXCR processing rather than by the commercial service. Donor T cell macrochimerism was defined as a peak of at least 4% donor T cells among recipient peripheral blood mononuclear cells. To identify alloreactive clones, pre-transplant mixed lymphocyte reaction products were sequenced and then compared with unstimulated pre-transplant donor and recipient T cells. The cohort enrolled about two dozen intestinal transplant recipients including one retransplant, and a few patients lacking pretransplant specimens were excluded. Bulk TCR-beta CDR3 sequencing was used to track graft-versus-host and host-versus-graft alloreactive T cell clones in the graft, circulation and bone marrow after intestinal transplantation.

Library prep was done by the immunoSEQ multiplex PCR assay. High-throughput TCR-beta CDR3 sequencing of genomic DNA from most patients was performed by Adaptive Biotechnologies. Turning to the authors' computational methods: Adaptive's ImmunoSEQ software was the source of the TCR sequencing data for about 20 patients, while three other patients were processed with MiXCR and VDJtools. Because the origin of CDR3 nucleotide sequences shared between donor and recipient could not be assigned, those sequences were removed. To count as alloreactive, a clone needed at least 2-fold expansion over unstimulated cells and a minimum CFSE-low frequency of 0.002% (template counts) or 0.001% (read counts). Mappable clones were those detected in sequenced pre-transplant spleen, lymph node, or MLR CFSE-low populations of the donor or recipient. Cumulative frequency of alloreactive clones was calculated as a percentage of all sequences weighted by copy number. In TCRdb, the immuneACCESS table is reduced to in-frame sequences with V and J assigned. These tables do not hold every clone; where another copy was compared, an unresolved V gene accounts for under half, and the others remain unexplained. The V and J calls and the clone size are those of that table, but D and trimming were determined from the DNA. In all, the sample holds 20,000 or so clones, and roughly 86% of those were seen once. Around half of the sample lies in the top ten.

After transplant, bone marrow was aspirated from the posterior iliac crest or from another site chosen by the physician. What the work shows at the level of the full study, not this receptor alone: Patients with donor T cell macrochimerism had high GvH to HvG T cell clonal ratios in their allografts. Conclusions were limited by the relatively low number and heterogeneity of intestinal transplant patients. GvH clones turned up in recipient bone marrow, with some appearing earlier in ileal mucosa or blood, a pattern consistent with an intestinal mucosal origin. Early after transplant, declines in HvG clones were associated with peak levels of circulating GvH clones.

The CDR3 holds 15 amino acids from the cysteine to the phenylalanine. The kept DNA is CDR3 alone, 45 bases in frame from the first base. CDR1 MNHEY and CDR2 SMNVEV were looked up in the germline V gene (reference sequence). From V the trimming removes 8 bases and from J it removes 0 bases, while the gene matches leave 5 bases of the junction unaccounted for. Sequenced material: bone marrow, taken approximately 19 weeks after transplant. The receptor was derived from a human patient who received an intestinal transplant, so some T cells may come from the graft donor. The chain is encoded by TRBV27 joined to TRBJ1-1, with TRBD1 matching 11 junction bases. CDR3 region: CASRRTGGVNTEAFF. The nucleotides are TGTGCCAGCCGGAGGACAGGGGGCGTGAACACTGAAGCTTTCTTT.